This T cell receptor beta chain was identified during a study of blood T cell repertoires in COVID-19. CDR1 and CDR2 from the germline V gene are SGHDT and YYEEEE. The CDR3 has 15 amino acids. V was clipped by 3 bases and J by 7 bases; unmatched bases: 5. Profiled with immunoSEQ multiplex PCR; TCRdb holds only in-frame clones, not every one. The data contain about 46,000 clones, around 83% of them singletons. V usage is TRBV5-6 and J usage is TRBJ2-2; 11 positions agree with TRBD1. The sequence was obtained from a woman older than 75 with acute or convalescent COVID-19. The source material was peripheral blood. The CDR3 nucleotides are TGTGCCAGCAGCTCTTGGACAGGGGGCTTCGGGGAGCTGTTTTTT. The encoded protein is CASSSWTGGFGELFF. Looking up the rest from reference TRBV5-6 and TRBJ2-2 gives the full variable domain: DAGVTQSPTHLIKTRGQQVTLRCSPKSGHDTVSWYQQALGQGPQFIFQYYEEEERQRGNFPDRFSGHQFPNYSSELNVNALLLGDSALYLCASSSWTGGFGELFFGEGSRLTVL.